This paragraph covers one TCR beta chain sequence. The sample belongs to a study of blood T cell repertoires in COVID-19. The length of the CDR3 is 16 residues. Germline V CDR1 and CDR2: SGHKS, YYEKEE (reference sequence). Unmatched junction bases numbered 5, after V lost 0 bases and J lost 6 bases. Assay: immunoSEQ multiplex PCR; the TCRdb copy retains only in-frame clones and omits some. The sample has more than 150,000 clones; about 85% are singletons. The chain carries TRBV5-5 and TRBJ1-6; TRBD1 matches at 8 bases. The sequenced sample was peripheral blood. This clonotype was sampled from an elderly woman with acute or convalescent COVID-19. The CDR3 DNA reads TGTGCCAGCAGCTTGGCCGCGACAGGGGCTAATTCACCCCTCCACTTT. The encoded protein is CASSLAATGANSPLHF.